This T cell receptor (beta chain) was observed in a study of long-term antiretroviral therapy in people with HIV. The CDR3 covers 18 residues. The V segment lost 1 base and the J segment 1 base; nucleotides outside the gene matches: 11. Germline V gene data show CDR1 as SGHRS and CDR2 as YFSETQ. Run at survey level, the immunoSEQ assay was version v3.0. Sequencing was performed with immunoSEQ multiplex PCR; in TCRdb, only in-frame clones are kept and a portion is missing. Among 9,500 or so clones, around 74% were seen once, and the ten largest hold about 19%. This clone showed up just once. The sequenced sample was unsorted PBMCs, obtained 1.8 years before starting antiretroviral therapy. This chain connects TRBV5-1 to TRBJ1-1; 9 bases match TRBD1. This receptor was taken from a man aged 35 to 55 with HIV. Here the CDR3 DNA reads TGCGCCAGCAGCTTGAGGGGCGCAGCGACAGGGGGGAACACTGAAGCTTTCTTT. It encodes CASSLRGAATGGNTEAFF.